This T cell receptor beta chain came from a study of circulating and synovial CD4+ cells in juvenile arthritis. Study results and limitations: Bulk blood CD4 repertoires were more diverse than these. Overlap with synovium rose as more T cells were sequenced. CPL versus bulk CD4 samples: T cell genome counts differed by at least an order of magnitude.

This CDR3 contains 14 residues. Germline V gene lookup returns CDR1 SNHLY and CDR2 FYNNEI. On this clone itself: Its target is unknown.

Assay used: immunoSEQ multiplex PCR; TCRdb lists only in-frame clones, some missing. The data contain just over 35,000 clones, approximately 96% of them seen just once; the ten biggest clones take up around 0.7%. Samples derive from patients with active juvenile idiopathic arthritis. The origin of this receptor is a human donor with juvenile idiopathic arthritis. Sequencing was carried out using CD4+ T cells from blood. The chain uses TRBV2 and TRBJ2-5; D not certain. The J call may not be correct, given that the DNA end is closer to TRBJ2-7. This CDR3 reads CASSNRRSSYEQYF. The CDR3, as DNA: TGTGCCAGCAGCAACAGACGGTCCTCCTACGAGCAGTACTTC.